This T cell receptor (beta chain) was recorded in a study of control samples from healthy donors and cancer patients. The germline V and J ends were trimmed by 3 bases and 11 bases, with 19 bases remaining between them. There are 14 residues in the CDR3. Germline V gene sequence: CDR1 ENHRY, CDR2 SYGVKD. Using immunoSEQ multiplex PCR, the repertoire was profiled, and TCRdb retains in-frame clones only, with some absent. The table has approximately 49,000 clones, approximately 90% seen once. This TCR was sampled from a man aged 35 to 55 with colorectal cancer. The sequenced sample consisted of PBMCs. The rearrangement uses TRBV10-3 and TRBJ1-1; tentatively, D is TRBD1 (6 bases). The CDR3 sequence is CAISDWTDGEGAFF. CDR3 in DNA: TGTGCCATCAGTGACTGGACAGATGGGGAGGGGGCTTTCTTT.